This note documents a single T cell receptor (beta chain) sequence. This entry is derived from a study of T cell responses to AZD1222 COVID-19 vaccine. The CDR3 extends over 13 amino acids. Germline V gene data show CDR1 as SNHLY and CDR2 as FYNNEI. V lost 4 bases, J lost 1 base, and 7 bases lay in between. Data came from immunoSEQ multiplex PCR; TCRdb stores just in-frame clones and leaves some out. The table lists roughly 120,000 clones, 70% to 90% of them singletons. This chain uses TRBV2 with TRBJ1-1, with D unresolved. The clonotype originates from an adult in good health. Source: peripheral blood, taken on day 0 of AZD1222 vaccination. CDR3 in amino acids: CASSAGPNTEAFF. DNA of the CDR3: TGTGCCAGCAGTGCAGGCCCGAACACTGAAGCTTTCTTT.